A single sample is the source of the 11 T cell receptor beta chains below, sequenced in a study of brain metastases from non-small cell lung cancer. TCRdb's table, derived via immunoSEQ multiplex PCR, lists solely in-frame clones and lacks some. The sample consists of approximately 2,000 clones, around 90% of them appearing once. The sample comprised primary lung tumor tissue. The receptors were sampled from a donor over 35 with non-small cell lung cancer.

V and J are TRBV5-1 and TRBJ2-5; no clear D gene. V dropped 0 bases and J dropped 2 bases, with 11 bases sitting between them. CDR3 length: 15 amino acids. The germline V gene has CDR1 SGHRS and CDR2 YFSETQ. This CDR3 is CASSLARADQETQYF. The CDR3 DNA reads as TGCGCCAGCAGCTTGGCCCGGGCGGATCAAGAGACCCAGTACTTC.

This chain links TRBV3-1 (or the pseudogene TRBV3-2) with TRBJ1-1; D gene unclear. Trimming took off 1 base at V and 1 base at J, with 7 bases between the two ends. CDR1 and CDR2 from the germline V gene are LGHDT and YNNKEL (reference sequence). The CDR3 covers 14 residues. The CDR3 spells CASSQGFRNTEAFF. The CDR3 region has the DNA TGTGCCAGCAGCCAAGGGTTTAGGAACACTGAAGCTTTCTTT.

About this clone itself: One junction end does not reproduce the germline sequence, and a read error may be involved. The chain carries TRBV7-2 and TRBJ2-7; either TRBD1 or TRBD2 may supply D (5 bases each). The CDR3 contains 16 residues. Germline CDR1 is SGHTA and CDR2 is FQGNSA. The CDR3 here is CASSSYSAGALYKQYF. CDR3 bases: TGTGCCAGCAGCTCTTACTCCGCCGGGGCCCTCTACAAGCAGTACTTC.

J is TRBJ2-1 and V is TRBV4-1, with D maybe TRBD2 (5 bases). The germline gives CDR1 MGHRA, CDR2 YSYEKL. The ends were cut back, 4 bases at V and 0 bases at J, with 13 bases in the middle. This CDR3 spans 16 amino acids. The CDR3 DNA sequence: TGCGCCAGCAGCCGGGGAGAGGGCTACTCCTACAATGAGCAGTTCTTC. This sequence encodes CASSRGEGYSYNEQFF.

This rearrangement joins TRBV5-1 to TRBJ2-3, with D hard to call. V dropped 3 bases and J dropped 0 bases, with 11 bases sitting between them. The CDR3 extends over 15 amino acids. Germline CDR1 reads SGHRS; CDR2 reads YFSETQ. The CDR3, as DNA: TGCGCCAGCAGCTCCCAGAGCCCTAGCACAGATACGCAGTATTTT. It yields the protein CASSSQSPSTDTQYF.

This clone appeared once. The V gene is TRBV28, the J gene TRBJ1-6, with a possible D match to TRBD1 (5 bases). In germline, CDR1 is MDHEN, CDR2 SYDVKM. The CDR3 spans 15 residues. Here the CDR3 reads CVIQTWGGLNSPLHF. As DNA, the CDR3 is TGTGTCATCCAGACGTGGGGGGGTTTGAATTCACCCCTCCACTTT.

This clone was counted a single time. This chain uses TRBV11-2 with TRBJ2-7; D unclear. The CDR3 length is 13 residues. Germline V gene data show CDR1 as SGHAT and CDR2 as FQNNGV. V lost 5 bases to trimming and J lost 5 bases, with 13 bases between them. CDR3: CASSPVVSHEQYF. In DNA form, the CDR3 reads TGTGCCAGCAGCCCGGTCGTTAGCCACGAGCAGTACTTC.

The rearrangement uses TRBV11-3 and TRBJ2-1, with D possibly being TRBD2 (5 bases). The germline V and J ends were trimmed by 7 bases and 4 bases, with 14 bases remaining between them. The CDR3 consists of 14 residues. The V gene's germline CDR1 is SGHNT and CDR2 YENEEA. CDR3 DNA: TGTGCCAGCACCCGAGGCCGGGGATACAATGAGCAGTTCTTC. Translated, it gives CASTRGRGYNEQFF.

The V and J genes are TRBV14 and TRBJ2-3; D is possibly TRBD1 (5 bases). CDR1 and CDR2 (germline): SGHDN, FVKESK. The CDR3 totals 13 residues. V was shortened by 3 bases and J by 6 bases, with 10 bases between the two germline ends. The CDR3 DNA sequence: TGTGCCAGCAGCCAGGGATGGGGCGATACGCAGTATTTT. Its protein product is CASSQGWGDTQYF.

This clone showed up just once. This chain joins TRBV2 and TRBJ2-7; D remains unclear. V was clipped by 8 bases and J by 0 bases, with 14 bases between them. From germline, CDR1 is SNHLY and CDR2 FYNNEI. The CDR3 is made up of 14 amino acids. The CDR3 nucleotides read TGTGCCAGCGTCTTTGACACCGTCTCCTACGAGCAGTACTTC. Translation: CASVFDTVSYEQYF.

The chain employs TRBV18 and TRBJ1-5; no firm D call. From germline, CDR1 is KGHSH and CDR2 LQKENI. V gave up 6 bases and J gave up 3 bases, with 12 bases separating them. The CDR3 totals 14 residues. The CDR3 DNA reads as TGTGCCAGCTCGGAGGCCCGGGACAATCAGCCCCAGCATTTT. Translating gives CASSEARDNQPQHF.